This T cell receptor beta chain comes out of a study of blood T cells in healthy people across ages. General study points: Samples with more naive T cells showed higher observed beta diversity.

For the second PCR, which ran for about 6 to 12 cycles, a sample-barcoded 5' primer and a J-beta primer mix were used. Every individual sample yielded 3 million or more paired-end reads (each containing CDR3). TCRdb passed the 5' RACE reads through MiXCR, listing each CDR3 protein once. The table records hundreds of thousands of distinct CDR3 sequences, around 54% of them present only once. Aged about 6 to 95, donors were systemically healthy Caucasians from Russia. Investigators took around 11 milliliters of peripheral blood from every donor. This clonotype has just a few counts. The antigen is unknown. V was pared by 5 bases and J by 1 base, with 15 bases between. The length of the CDR3 is 15 residues. CDR1 and CDR2 (germline): LNHNV, YYDKDF (reference sequence).

The chain carries TRBV15 and TRBJ2-7; D is undetermined. The origin of this receptor is a man aged 60-69 years in good health. The sequencing sample was made of blood. The CDR3 bases are TGTGCCACCAGCTTCACGCGCGGCCCTTCCTACGAGCAGTACTTC. Its protein is CATSFTRGPSYEQYF.